These 3 T cell receptor beta chains originate from one sample sequenced in a study of radiation and T cells in renal cell carcinoma. The data were produced by immunoSEQ multiplex PCR, yet TCRdb's version contains in-frame clones alone and is incomplete. The sample consists of tens of thousands of clones, around 80% of them appearing once. Indicated time point: baseline pretreatment blood. Treatment specified: 15 Gy SBRT to primary tumor, nephrectomy 4 weeks later. The sample in question was blood, obtained from a patient whose treatment included radiotherapy and nephrectomy. Source of these receptors: a man aged 55 to 70 with renal cell carcinoma.

V gene TRBV9 combines with J gene TRBJ1-5, with D perhaps matching TRBD1 (5 bases). Per the germline V gene, CDR1 is SGDLS and CDR2 is YYNGEE. V was pared by 1 base and J by 7 bases, with 15 bases between. This CDR3 region has 15 residues. The CDR3 DNA sequence: TGTGCCAGCAGCGTACACCCTCTTGAGGGGCAGCCCCAGCATTTT. Protein product: CASSVHPLEGQPQHF.

This rearrangement joins TRBV27 to TRBJ1-1; D not resolved. The V end was cut by 6 bases, the J end by 1 base, with 12 bases between. The CDR3 has 14 residues. Germline V CDR1 and CDR2: MNHEY, SMNVEV (reference sequence). CDR3 in DNA: TGTGCCAGCAGCCCAAAGTGGGGGAACACTGAAGCTTTCTTT. It translates to CASSPKWGNTEAFF.

This clone was seen only a few times. The chain couples TRBV15 to TRBJ2-6, with TRBD2 identical over 14 bases. The V segment lost 0 bases and the J segment 4 bases; nucleotides outside the gene matches: 5. Germline-derived CDR1 and CDR2 are LNHNV and YYDKDF (reference sequence). This CDR3 comprises 19 residues. CDR3 bases: TGTGCCACCAGCAGAGATCCGACTAGCGGGAGGGCCGGGGCCAACGTCCTGACTTTC. This codes for CATSRDPTSGRAGANVLTF.